These 16 T cell receptor beta chains came from one sample sequenced in a study of shared clonotypes between healthy human individuals. Sequencing was performed with immunoSEQ multiplex PCR; in TCRdb, only in-frame clones are kept and a portion is missing. This sample has about 480,000 clones, with around 79% found just once. Sequencing was done on a sample of PBMCs. The source is a woman in her forties in good health. Some clones in this sample may be carry-over from other donors' samples.

This clone was seen more than once but under ten times. The gene calls are TRBV5-1 and TRBJ2-7, with 12 bases aligning to TRBD1. Germline V gives CDR1 SGHRS, CDR2 YFSETQ. With V trimmed by 3 bases and J by 6 bases, 4 bases remained unmatched. The CDR3 consists of 14 residues. This CDR3 is CASSSGTGGIEQYF. In nucleotides, the CDR3 is TGCGCCAGCAGCTCCGGGACAGGGGGCATCGAGCAGTACTTC.

As concerns this clone: A clone one base away is much larger, so this may be a read error. The chain joins TRBV30 to TRBJ1-2; D is uncertain. V shed 1 base and J shed 2 bases, with 14 bases lying between them. Germline V gene sequence: CDR1 GTSNPN, CDR2 SVGIG (reference sequence). The CDR3 is 15 residues long. CDR3 coding DNA: TGTGCCTGGAGTGAGGCCAGGAACAAGAACTATGGCTACACCTTC. Amino acid sequence: CAWSEARNKNYGYTF.

The table lists this clone with a few counts. This CDR3 is also generated by other DNA sequences in the sample. The chain combines TRBV18 with TRBJ2-2; D unresolved. V lost 3 bases and J lost 3, with 2 bases in between. This CDR3 has 12 residues. Germline V gene sequence: CDR1 KGHSH, CDR2 LQKENI. CDR3 residues: CASSPDTGELFF. The CDR3 bases are TGTGCCAGCTCACCTGACACCGGGGAGCTGTTTTTT.

CDR3 in amino acids: CASSLLLGGDTQYF. The CDR3 nucleotides read TGTGCCAGCAGCTTACTGCTAGGTGGCGATACGCAGTATTTT. The rearrangement links TRBV7-3 to TRBJ2-3; unclear D gene. The germline V gene has CDR1 SGHTA and CDR2 FQGTGA. The V end was cut by 2 bases, the J end by 6 bases, with 12 bases between. This CDR3 is 14 amino acids long.

On this clone itself: Since a much larger clone is just one base distant, this may be a read error. V usage is TRBV7-3 and J usage is TRBJ2-3; no definite D call. Trimming removed 4 bases from V and 2 bases from J, with 4 bases in between. Germline lookup yields CDR1 SGHTA and CDR2 FQGTGA. This CDR3 has 12 residues. CDR3 loop: CASSSNTDTQYF. DNA of the CDR3: TGTGCCAGCAGCTCGAACACAGATACGCAGTATTTT.

V is TRBV4-1 and J is TRBJ1-6, with D perhaps matching TRBD1 (5 bases). The CDR3 extends over 16 amino acids. The germline V gene encodes CDR1 MGHRA and CDR2 YSYEKL. Trimming took 0 bases from V and 7 from J, leaving 13 bases between them. CDR3 coding DNA: TGCGCCAGCAGCCAAGAAGTCAGGGTGATGAATTCACCCCTCCACTTT. As protein: CASSQEVRVMNSPLHF.

The genes are TRBV28 and TRBJ1-4; 8 positions agree with TRBD1. Germline loops: CDR1 MDHEN, CDR2 SYDVKM. The CDR3 is made up of 16 amino acids. The ends lost 1 base at V and 0 bases at J; junction bases unmatched: 1. CDR3 in amino acids: CASSLSQGATNEKLFF. CDR3 DNA: TGTGCCAGCAGTTTATCACAGGGGGCAACTAATGAAAAACTGTTTTTT.

This clone has a single count. The J gene is TRBJ1-1, the V gene TRBV15, with 11 bases matching TRBD1. V dropped 1 base and J dropped 3; count of bases not matched to a gene: 7. This CDR3 spans 17 amino acids. The germline CDR1 and CDR2 sequences are LNHNV and YYDKDF (reference sequence). This CDR3 reads CATSRGRTGGQDTEAFF. The CDR3 bases are TGTGCCACCAGCAGAGGACGGACAGGGGGCCAGGACACTGAAGCTTTCTTT.

The chain joins TRBV7-9 to TRBJ2-3; D gene ambiguous. Trimming left V 5 bases short and J 2 bases short, with 11 bases between. Germline V lookup: CDR1 SEHNR, CDR2 FQNEAQ (reference sequence). The CDR3 has 14 amino acids. The CDR3 loop is CASSPWLPTDTQYF. The CDR3 coding sequence is TGTGCCAGCAGCCCTTGGCTGCCCACAGATACGCAGTATTTT.

This clone has a handful of counts. The chain couples TRBV30 to TRBJ2-7; D gene uncertain. The CDR3 length is 11 residues. The germline CDR1 and CDR2 sequences are GTSNPN and SVGIG (reference sequence). V dropped 3 bases and J dropped 6 bases, with 9 bases sitting between them. CDR3 DNA: TGTGCCTGGAGAGCAGACGTCGAGCAGTACTTC. Translation: CAWRADVEQYF. The full variable domain, in which reference TRBV30 and TRBJ2-7 provide the parts outside the CDR3, is SQTIHQWPATLVQPVGSPLSLECTVEGTSNPNLYWYRQAAGRGLQLLFYSVGIGQISSEVPQNLSASRPQDRQFILSSKKLLLSDSGFYLCAWRADVEQYFGPGTRLTVT.

This clone was picked up a small number of times. V is TRBV9 and J is TRBJ2-7; D perhaps matches TRBD2 (7 bases). Per the germline V gene, CDR1 is SGDLS and CDR2 is YYNGEE. The germline V and J ends were trimmed by 0 bases and 2 bases, with 15 bases remaining between them. The CDR3 length is 16 residues. The CDR3 reads CASSVGEGGFAYEQYF. DNA for the CDR3: TGTGCCAGCAGCGTAGGGGAGGGGGGATTTGCCTACGAGCAGTACTTC.

This clone was counted between two and nine times. The chain links TRBV10-2 to TRBJ1-1; D unresolved. The CDR3 loop spans 14 amino acids. The ends were cut back, 0 bases at V and 3 bases at J, with 8 bases in the middle. Germline loops: CDR1 WSHSY, CDR2 SAAADI. CDR3 residues: CASSESTRDTEAFF. In DNA, the CDR3 is TGCGCCAGCAGTGAGTCGACTCGGGACACTGAAGCTTTCTTT.

With regard to this clone: Germline and junction disagree at one end, which may indicate a read error. CDR3 loop: CASSIWNGQFF. The CDR3 DNA reads TGTGCCAGTAGTATTTGGAATGGGCAGTTCTTC. The chain joins TRBV19 to TRBJ2-1; D gene unclear. The germline gives CDR1 LNHDA, CDR2 SQIVND (reference sequence). This CDR3 has 11 amino acids.

This clone was detected only once. The chain is built from TRBV2 and TRBJ1-4, with no clear D. Between the trimmed V and J ends, which lost 6 bases and 6 bases, there was a span of 8 bases. Germline CDR1 SNHLY, CDR2 FYNNEI. The CDR3 runs to 12 residues. CDR3 in DNA: TGTGCCAGCAGCACAGATGATGAAAAACTGTTTTTT. This translates into CASSTDDEKLFF.

This sequence joins TRBV4-1 and TRBJ1-1, with D uncertain. V was trimmed by 2 bases and J by 1 base, leaving 8 bases between them. Germline loops: CDR1 MGHRA, CDR2 YSYEKL. The length of the CDR3 is 14 residues. CDR3 bases: TGCGCCAGCAGCCAACCTCGGCAGAACACTGAAGCTTTCTTT. Encoded protein: CASSQPRQNTEAFF.

This chain joins TRBV9 and TRBJ2-3, with D unresolved. The germline V gene has CDR1 SGDLS and CDR2 YYNGEE. Trimming shortened V by 7 bases and J by 5 bases, and 14 bases separated the two germline ends. CDR3 length: 13 amino acids. Here the CDR3 reads CASGPHAVDTQYF. CDR3 sequence (DNA): TGTGCCAGCGGCCCTCATGCTGTAGATACGCAGTATTTT.